These 21 T cell receptor beta chains were all obtained from the same sample, sequenced in a study of CD8+CD57+ T cells in acquired aplastic anemia. By flow cytometry, patients selected for sequencing had shown an expansion of CD8+CD57+ cells. The template used for profiling TCR beta VDJ and CDR3 was genomic DNA. TCRdb recomputed calls from the reads with MiXCR, one row per CDR3 protein. The sample has approximately 180,000 distinct CDR3 sequences; less than 60% are singletons. The sequenced material came from sorted CD4+, CD8+, or CD8+CD57+ T cells (not recorded which) from PBMCs. These receptor sequences come from a human donor with aplastic anemia.

This clonotype was seen at least ten times. The chain combines TRBV5-1 with TRBJ2-5; TRBD2 is a possible D gene (7 bases). From germline, CDR1 is SGHRS and CDR2 YFSETQ. The CDR3 contains 16 residues. The V end lost 1 base, the J end lost 4 bases, and 17 bases lay between the germline ends. The CDR3 DNA is TGCGCCAGCAGCTTGTTGGAGGGGGGGAATAGAGAGACCCAGTACTTC. It translates to CASSLLEGGNRETQYF.

This sequence joins TRBV19 and TRBJ2-7; D is unclear. CDR1 and CDR2 from the germline V gene are LNHDA and SQIVND (reference sequence). This CDR3 contains 14 residues. V was trimmed by 5 bases and J by 3 bases, leaving 14 bases between them. The CDR3 region has the DNA TGTGCCAGTAGTCTTCGGACCGCCTTCTACGAGCAGTACTTC. Protein sequence: CASSLRTAFYEQYF.

The chain links TRBV19 to TRBJ2-5; D tentatively fits TRBD1 or TRBD2 (6 bases each). The CDR3 runs to 15 residues. V dropped 0 bases and J dropped 2 bases, with 10 bases sitting between them. Germline V gene lookup returns CDR1 LNHDA and CDR2 SQIVND (reference sequence). CDR3 DNA: TGTGCCAGTAGTATAGAGGGGGGCCCACAAGAGACCCAGTACTTC. Its protein is CASSIEGGPQETQYF.

This chain joins TRBV6-1 and TRBJ2-1; either TRBD1 or TRBD2 may fit D (6 bases each). CDR3 length: 15 residues. V was shortened by 1 base and J by 7 bases, with 14 bases between the two germline ends. Germline assignment: CDR1 MNHNS and CDR2 SASEGT. The CDR3 coding sequence is TGTGCCAGCAGTGAAGAAGGGGGGAGTTGGAATGAGCAGTTCTTC. It yields the protein CASSEEGGSWNEQFF.

The table lists this clonotype with many counts. CDR3 in DNA: TGTGCCAGCAGCTCCTCCTGGCGGGGCATCGCAGATACGCAGTATTTT. This translates into CASSSSWRGIADTQYF. This chain uses TRBV7-9 with TRBJ2-3; D is perhaps TRBD2 (6 bases). Germline V lookup: CDR1 SEHNR, CDR2 FQNEAQ (reference sequence). V was trimmed by 4 bases and J by 4 bases, leaving 18 bases between them. This CDR3 has 16 amino acids.

V and J are TRBV7-8 and TRBJ2-1; D not certain. CDR1 and CDR2 (germline): SGHVS, FQNEAQ. The V end lost 6 bases, the J end lost 5 bases, and 8 bases lay between the germline ends. CDR3 length: 12 amino acids. CDR3 coding DNA: TGTGCCAGCAGTTTCACTGACAATGAGCAGTTCTTC. Translated: CASSFTDNEQFF.

The J gene is TRBJ2-3, the V gene TRBV5-1, with 9 nucleotides matching TRBD2. V gave up 3 bases and J gave up 2 bases; unmatched junction bases: 4. In germline, CDR1 is SGHRS, CDR2 YFSETQ. The CDR3 covers 15 residues. The CDR3 protein is CASSWGLATTDTQYF. CDR3 coding DNA: TGCGCCAGCAGCTGGGGACTAGCAACCACAGATACGCAGTATTTT.

The chain combines TRBV6-2 or TRBV6-3 with TRBJ2-7, with 7 bases lining up with TRBD2. Germline V gene data show CDR1 as MNHEY and CDR2 as SVGEGT. The CDR3 is 16 residues long. V gave up 3 bases and J gave up 0 bases; unmatched junction bases: 8. The CDR3 protein is CASSYDERDCSYEQYF. In DNA form, the CDR3 reads TGTGCCAGCAGTTATGACGAGCGGGATTGCTCCTACGAGCAGTACTTC.

This clonotype has at least ten counts. The chain links TRBV20-1 to TRBJ1-6; 8 nucleotides line up with TRBD1. CDR1 and CDR2 (germline): DFQATT, SNEGSKA (reference sequence). CDR3 length equals 16 residues. The V segment lost 0 bases and the J segment 8 bases; nucleotides outside the gene matches: 9. CDR3 nucleotides: TGCAGTGCTAGAGATCGCAGGGCGACAGGGGATTCACCCCTCCACTTT. Translating it yields CSARDRRATGDSPLHF.

This clonotype is medium-sized in the sample. The genes are TRBV7-2 and TRBJ1-6; D is uncertain. The CDR3 sequence is 12 residues long. Germline CDR1 reads SGHTA; CDR2 reads FQGNSA. Trimming removed 7 bases from V and 10 bases from J, with 11 bases in between. CDR3 protein: CASTREESPLHF. For the CDR3, the DNA is TGTGCCAGCACCCGAGAGGAGTCACCCCTCCACTTT.

This clonotype was seen a few times. The chain carries TRBV7-3 and TRBJ2-7, with TRBD1 matching over 9 bases. Losses at the gene ends were 5 bases for V and 3 bases for J; bases not matched to a gene: 2. Germline V gives CDR1 SGHTA, CDR2 FQGTGA. The CDR3 extends over 13 amino acids. CDR3 nucleotide sequence: TGTGCCAGCAGCGCGGACAGGGGCTACGAGCAGTACTTC. As protein: CASSADRGYEQYF.

The CDR3 sequence is CASSGTGSNQPQHF. For the CDR3, the DNA is TGTGCCAGTAGTGGGACAGGGAGCAATCAGCCCCAGCATTTT. The chain is built from TRBV19 and TRBJ1-5, with 9 bases lining up with TRBD1. This CDR3 is 14 amino acids long. CDR1 and CDR2 (germline): LNHDA, SQIVND (reference sequence). The V segment lost 5 bases and the J segment 1 base; nucleotides outside the gene matches: 0.

The V call is TRBV20-1, the J call TRBJ1-2, with D uncertain. The germline V gene encodes CDR1 DFQATT and CDR2 SNEGSKA (reference sequence). The V end lost 4 bases, the J end lost 8 bases, and 20 bases lay between the germline ends. The CDR3 covers 14 residues. The CDR3 nucleotides read TGCAGTGCTAATCCGAGATACAGAGTAGGAGGCTACACCTTC. Amino acid sequence: CSANPRYRVGGYTF.

V gene TRBV28 combines with J gene TRBJ1-6; 8 bases fit TRBD1. Unmatched junction bases numbered 10, after V lost 6 bases and J lost 9 bases. Germline V gene lookup returns CDR1 MDHEN and CDR2 SYDVKM. There are 15 residues in the CDR3. For the CDR3, the DNA is TGTGCCAGCAGGGATTACGGGACAGGCGGTTCACCCCTCCACTTT. Protein product: CASRDYGTGGSPLHF.

This clonotype was detected ten times or more. This chain links TRBV15 with TRBJ2-3; no reliable D call. The CDR3 consists of 15 residues. Trimming took 0 bases from V and 0 from J, leaving 7 bases between them. Germline CDR1 LNHNV, CDR2 YYDKDF (reference sequence). This chain's CDR3 is CATSRDRASTDTQYF. The CDR3 DNA follows: TGTGCCACCAGCAGAGATCGGGCCAGCACAGATACGCAGTATTTT.

The chain links TRBV29-1 to TRBJ1-2, with D perhaps TRBD1 (5 bases). The V end lost 3 bases, the J end lost 0 bases, and 14 bases lay between the germline ends. The CDR3 length is 15 residues. Germline lookup yields CDR1 SQVTM and CDR2 ANQGSEA. CDR3 coding DNA: TGCAGCGTTGAGGAACAGGCACTATCTAACTATGGCTACACCTTC. It encodes CSVEEQALSNYGYTF. Looking up the rest from reference TRBV29-1 and TRBJ1-2 gives the full variable domain: SAVISQKPSRDICQRGTSLTIQCQVDSQVTMMFWYRQQPGQSLTLIATANQGSEATYESGFVIDKFPISRPNLTFSTLTVSNMSPEDSSIYLCSVEEQALSNYGYTFGSGTRLTVV.

To note about this clonotype: A clone one base away is much larger, so this may be a read error. This chain joins TRBV28 and TRBJ1-6; D not certain. The CDR3 runs 12 residues. Germline CDR1 MDHEN, CDR2 SYDVKM. The CDR3 DNA is TGTGCCTGCAGCAGCCAGAATTCACCCCTCCACTTT. Translation: CACSSQNSPLHF.

This clonotype was recorded at least ten times. The V call is TRBV12-5, the J call TRBJ1-5, with 8 positions matching TRBD1. This CDR3 spans 16 amino acids. CDR1 and CDR2 from the germline V gene are LGHNT and FRNRAP. The trim removed 0 bases at V and 6 bases at J, leaving 7 bases unmatched. For the CDR3, the DNA is TGTGCTAGTGGTTTGGTACGGGCAGGGGGCGTTCAGCCCCAGCATTTT. Its protein product is CASGLVRAGGVQPQHF.

This rearrangement joins TRBV20-1 to TRBJ2-2; tentative D call: TRBD2 (5 bases). The CDR3 length is 16 residues. Trimming shortened V by 0 bases and J by 12 bases, and 23 bases separated the two germline ends. Germline V gene lookup returns CDR1 DFQATT and CDR2 SNEGSKA (reference sequence). As DNA, the CDR3 is TGCAGTGCTAGAGACCCCAGGTCTAGCAGGTCACGTCAGCTGTTTTTT. Protein product: CSARDPRSSRSRQLFF.

On this clonotype: Possible read error: a much larger clone is one base away. The chain uses TRBV9 and TRBJ1-4, with D perhaps matching TRBD1 (5 bases). The CDR3 is 14 residues long. From germline, CDR1 is SGDLS and CDR2 YYNGEE. The CDR3 DNA follows: TGTGCCAACAGCCAGGGTGGGGGAGGCGAAAAACTGTTTTTT. Translated: CANSQGGGGEKLFF.

The chain couples TRBV5-1 to TRBJ1-2; D remains unclear. The CDR3 spans 15 residues. Germline loops: CDR1 SGHRS, CDR2 YFSETQ. V lost 4 bases, J lost 5 bases, and 18 bases lay in between. This chain's CDR3 is CASSPRNGDLYGYTF. DNA for the CDR3: TGCGCCAGCAGCCCGCGGAACGGTGACCTGTATGGCTACACCTTC.